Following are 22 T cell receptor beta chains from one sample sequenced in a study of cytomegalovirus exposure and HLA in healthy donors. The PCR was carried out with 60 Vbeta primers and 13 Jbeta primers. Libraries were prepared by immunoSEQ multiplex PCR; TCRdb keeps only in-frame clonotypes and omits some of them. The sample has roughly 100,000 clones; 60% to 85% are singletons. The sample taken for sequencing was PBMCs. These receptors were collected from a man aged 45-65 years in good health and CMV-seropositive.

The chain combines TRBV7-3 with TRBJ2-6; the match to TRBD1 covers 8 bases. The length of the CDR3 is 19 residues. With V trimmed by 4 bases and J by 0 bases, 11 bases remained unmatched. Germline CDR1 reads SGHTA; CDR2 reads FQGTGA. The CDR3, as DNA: TGTGCCAGCAGCTCGTACCCGGTCACAGGGGGCTCTGGGGCCAACGTCCTGACTTTC. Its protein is CASSSYPVTGGSGANVLTF.

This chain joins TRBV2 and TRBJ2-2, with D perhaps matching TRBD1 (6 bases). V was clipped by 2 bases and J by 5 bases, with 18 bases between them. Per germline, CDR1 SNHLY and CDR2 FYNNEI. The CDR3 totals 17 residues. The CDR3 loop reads CASSEFGTRFGTGELFF. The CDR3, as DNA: TGTGCCAGCAGTGAATTTGGGACACGGTTTGGAACCGGGGAGCTGTTTTTT. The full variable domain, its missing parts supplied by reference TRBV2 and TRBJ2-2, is EPEVTQTPSHQVTQMGQEVILRCVPISNHLYFYWYRQILGQKVEFLVSFYNNEISEKSEIFDDQFSVERPDGSNFTLKIRSTKLEDSAMYFCASSEFGTRFGTGELFFGEGSRLTVL.

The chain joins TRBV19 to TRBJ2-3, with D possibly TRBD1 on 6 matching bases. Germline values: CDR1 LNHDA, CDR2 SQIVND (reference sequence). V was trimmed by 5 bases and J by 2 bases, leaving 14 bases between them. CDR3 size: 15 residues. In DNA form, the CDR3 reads TGTGCCAGTAGTTTCGGGGACACGGTCACAGATACGCAGTATTTT. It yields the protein CASSFGDTVTDTQYF. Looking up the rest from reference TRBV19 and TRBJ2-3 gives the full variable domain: DGGITQSPKYLFRKEGQNVTLSCEQNLNHDAMYWYRQDPGQGLRLIYYSQIVNDFQKGDIAEGYSVSREKKESFPLTVTSAQKNPTAFYLCASSFGDTVTDTQYFGPGTRLTVL.

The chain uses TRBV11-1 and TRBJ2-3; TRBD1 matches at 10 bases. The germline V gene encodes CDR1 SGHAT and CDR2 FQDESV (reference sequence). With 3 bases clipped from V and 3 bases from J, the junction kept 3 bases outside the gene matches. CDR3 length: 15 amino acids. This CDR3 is CASSFGTGATDTQYF. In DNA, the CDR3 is TGTGCCAGCAGCTTTGGGACAGGGGCAACAGATACGCAGTATTTT.

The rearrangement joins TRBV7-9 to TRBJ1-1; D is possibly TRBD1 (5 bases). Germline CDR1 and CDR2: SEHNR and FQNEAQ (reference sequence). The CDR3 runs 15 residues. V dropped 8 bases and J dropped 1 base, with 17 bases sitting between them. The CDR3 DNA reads TGTGCCAGCGTGTCGGGGGGGAGGTGGAACACTGAAGCTTTCTTT. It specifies CASVSGGRWNTEAFF.

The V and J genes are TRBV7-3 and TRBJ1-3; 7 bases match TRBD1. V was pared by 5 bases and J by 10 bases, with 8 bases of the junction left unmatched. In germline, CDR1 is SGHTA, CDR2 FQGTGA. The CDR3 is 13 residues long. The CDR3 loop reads CASSPRTGGTIYF. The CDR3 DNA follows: TGTGCCAGCAGCCCCCGGACAGGCGGTACCATATATTTT.

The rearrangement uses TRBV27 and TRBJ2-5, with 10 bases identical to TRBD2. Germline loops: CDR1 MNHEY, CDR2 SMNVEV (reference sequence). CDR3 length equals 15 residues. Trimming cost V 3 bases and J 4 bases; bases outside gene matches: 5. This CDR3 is CASSLGSGRRETQYF. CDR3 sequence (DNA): TGTGCCAGCAGTTTGGGTAGCGGGAGGAGAGAGACCCAGTACTTC.

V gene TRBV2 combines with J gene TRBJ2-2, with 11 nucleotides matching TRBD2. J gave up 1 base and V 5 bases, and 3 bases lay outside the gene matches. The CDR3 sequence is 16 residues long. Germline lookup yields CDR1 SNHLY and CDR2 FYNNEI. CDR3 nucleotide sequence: TGTGCCAGCAGTCTGCTAGCGGGAGGGAACACCGGGGAGCTGTTTTTT. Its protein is CASSLLAGGNTGELFF.

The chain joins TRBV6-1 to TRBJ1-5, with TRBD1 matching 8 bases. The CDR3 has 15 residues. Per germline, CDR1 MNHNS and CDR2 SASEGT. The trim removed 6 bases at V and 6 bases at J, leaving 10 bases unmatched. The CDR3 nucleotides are TGTGCCAGCAGCTACGGACAGGGCTTGGCTCAGCCCCAGCATTTT. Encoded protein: CASSYGQGLAQPQHF.

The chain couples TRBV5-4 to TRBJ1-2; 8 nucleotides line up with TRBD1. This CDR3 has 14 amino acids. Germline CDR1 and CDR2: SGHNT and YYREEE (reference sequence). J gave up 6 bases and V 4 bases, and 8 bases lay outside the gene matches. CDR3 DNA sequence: TGTGCCAGCAGCGACAGGGGAGAGGAAGATGGCTACACCTTC. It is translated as CASSDRGEEDGYTF.

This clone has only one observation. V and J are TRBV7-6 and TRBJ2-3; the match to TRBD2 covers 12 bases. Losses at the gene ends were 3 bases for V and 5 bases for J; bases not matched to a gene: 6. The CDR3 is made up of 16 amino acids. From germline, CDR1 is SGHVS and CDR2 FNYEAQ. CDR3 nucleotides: TGTGCCAGCAGCTTTCGACTAGCGGGAGATGGAGATACGCAGTATTTT. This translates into CASSFRLAGDGDTQYF.

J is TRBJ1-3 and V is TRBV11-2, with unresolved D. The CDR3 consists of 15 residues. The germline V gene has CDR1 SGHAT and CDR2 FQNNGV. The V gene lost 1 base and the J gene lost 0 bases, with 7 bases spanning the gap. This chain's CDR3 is CASSLAGSSGNTIYF. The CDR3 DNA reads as TGTGCCAGCAGCTTAGCCGGGAGCTCTGGAAACACCATATATTTT.

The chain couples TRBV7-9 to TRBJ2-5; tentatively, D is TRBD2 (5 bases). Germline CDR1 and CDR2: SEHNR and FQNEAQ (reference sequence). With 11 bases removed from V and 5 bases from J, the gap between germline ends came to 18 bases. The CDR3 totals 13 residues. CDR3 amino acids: CAVTPGEGETQYF. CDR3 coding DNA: TGTGCCGTCACTCCCGGGGAAGGGGAGACCCAGTACTTC.

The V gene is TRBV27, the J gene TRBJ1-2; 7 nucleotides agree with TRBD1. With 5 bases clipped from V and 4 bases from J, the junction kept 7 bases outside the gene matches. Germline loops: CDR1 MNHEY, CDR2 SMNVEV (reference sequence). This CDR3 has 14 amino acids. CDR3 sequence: CASSAWGTAYGYTF. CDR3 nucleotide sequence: TGTGCCAGCAGTGCTTGGGGGACAGCCTATGGCTACACCTTC.

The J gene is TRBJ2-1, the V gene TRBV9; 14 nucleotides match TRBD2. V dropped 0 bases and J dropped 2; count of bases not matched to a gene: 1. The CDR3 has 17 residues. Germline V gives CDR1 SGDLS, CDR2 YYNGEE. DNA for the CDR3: TGTGCCAGCAGCGTAGGGGGACTAGCGGGAGCCTACAATGAGCAGTTCTTC. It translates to CASSVGGLAGAYNEQFF.

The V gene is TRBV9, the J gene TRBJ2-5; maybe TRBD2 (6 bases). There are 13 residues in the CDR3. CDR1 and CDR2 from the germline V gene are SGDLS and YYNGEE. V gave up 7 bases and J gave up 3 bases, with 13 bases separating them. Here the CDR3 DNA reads TGTGCCAGCGCGGAGGGACGGGAAGAGACCCAGTACTTC. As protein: CASAEGREETQYF. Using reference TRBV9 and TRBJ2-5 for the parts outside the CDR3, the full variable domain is DSGVTQTPKHLITATGQRVTLRCSPRSGDLSVYWYQQSLDQGLQFLIQYYNGEERAKGNILERFSAQQFPDLHSELNLSSLELGDSALYFCASAEGREETQYFGPGTRLLVL.

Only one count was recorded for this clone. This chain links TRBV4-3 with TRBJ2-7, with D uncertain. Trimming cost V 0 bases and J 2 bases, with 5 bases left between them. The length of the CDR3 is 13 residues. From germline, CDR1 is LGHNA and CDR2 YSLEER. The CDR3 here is CASSQDLAYEQYF. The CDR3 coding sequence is TGCGCCAGCAGCCAAGATTTAGCCTACGAGCAGTACTTC.

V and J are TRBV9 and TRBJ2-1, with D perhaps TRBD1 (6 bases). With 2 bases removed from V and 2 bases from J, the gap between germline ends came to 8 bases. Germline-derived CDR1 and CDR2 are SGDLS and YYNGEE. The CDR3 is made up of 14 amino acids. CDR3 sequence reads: CASSVGTPYNEQFF. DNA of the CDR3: TGTGCCAGCAGCGTCGGGACACCCTACAATGAGCAGTTCTTC.

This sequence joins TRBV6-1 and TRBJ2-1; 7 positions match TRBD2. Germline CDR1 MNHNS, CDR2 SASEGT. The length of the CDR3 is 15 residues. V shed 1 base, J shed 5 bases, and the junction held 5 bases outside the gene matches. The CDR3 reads CASSEGLAEHNEQFF. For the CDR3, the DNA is TGTGCCAGCAGTGAAGGGCTAGCGGAACACAATGAGCAGTTCTTC.

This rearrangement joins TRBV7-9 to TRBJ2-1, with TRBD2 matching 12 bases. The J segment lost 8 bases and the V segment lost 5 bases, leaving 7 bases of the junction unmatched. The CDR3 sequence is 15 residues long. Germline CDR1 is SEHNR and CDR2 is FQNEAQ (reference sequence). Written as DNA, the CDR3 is TGTGCCAGCAGCCCTGGACTAGCGGGGATTGATGAGCAGTTCTTC. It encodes CASSPGLAGIDEQFF.

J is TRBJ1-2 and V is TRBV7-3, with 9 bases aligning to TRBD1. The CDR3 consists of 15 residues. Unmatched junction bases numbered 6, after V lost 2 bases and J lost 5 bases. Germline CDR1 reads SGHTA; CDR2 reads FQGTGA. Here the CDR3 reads CASSLVGQGSYGYTF. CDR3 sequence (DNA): TGTGCCAGCAGCTTAGTGGGACAGGGAAGTTATGGCTACACCTTC.

The CDR3 loop is CAWSRASGSQDTQYF. The CDR3 nucleotides read TGTGCCTGGAGTAGGGCTAGCGGGAGTCAAGATACGCAGTATTTT. The chain combines TRBV30 with TRBJ2-3; 10 bases align to TRBD2. V was clipped by 2 bases and J by 5 bases; unmatched bases: 7. This CDR3 has 15 amino acids. Germline-derived CDR1 and CDR2 are GTSNPN and SVGIG (reference sequence). Filled out from reference TRBV30 and TRBJ2-3, the complete variable domain reads SQTIHQWPATLVQPVGSPLSLECTVEGTSNPNLYWYRQAAGRGLQLLFYSVGIGQISSEVPQNLSASRPQDRQFILSSKKLLLSDSGFYLCAWSRASGSQDTQYFGPGTRLTVL.